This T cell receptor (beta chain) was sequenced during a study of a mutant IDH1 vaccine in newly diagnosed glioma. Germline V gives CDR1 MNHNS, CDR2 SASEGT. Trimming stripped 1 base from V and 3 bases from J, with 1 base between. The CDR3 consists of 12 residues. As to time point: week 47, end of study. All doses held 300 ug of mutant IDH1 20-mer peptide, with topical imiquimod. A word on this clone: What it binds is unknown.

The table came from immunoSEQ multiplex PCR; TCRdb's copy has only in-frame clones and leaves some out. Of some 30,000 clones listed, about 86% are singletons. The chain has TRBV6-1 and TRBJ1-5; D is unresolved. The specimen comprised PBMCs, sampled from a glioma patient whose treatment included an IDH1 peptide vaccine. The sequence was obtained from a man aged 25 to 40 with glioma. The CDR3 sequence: CASSEDNQPQHF. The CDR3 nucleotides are TGTGCCAGCAGTGAAGACAATCAGCCCCAGCATTTT.